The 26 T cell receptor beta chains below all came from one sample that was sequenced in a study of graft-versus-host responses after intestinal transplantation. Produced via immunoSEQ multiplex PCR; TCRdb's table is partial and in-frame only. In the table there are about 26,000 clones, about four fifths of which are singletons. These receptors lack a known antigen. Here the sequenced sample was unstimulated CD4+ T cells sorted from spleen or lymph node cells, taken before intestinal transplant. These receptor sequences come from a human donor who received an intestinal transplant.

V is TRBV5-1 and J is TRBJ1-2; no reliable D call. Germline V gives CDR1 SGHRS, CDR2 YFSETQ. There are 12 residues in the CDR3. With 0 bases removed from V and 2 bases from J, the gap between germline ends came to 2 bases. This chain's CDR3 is CASSLDNYGYTF. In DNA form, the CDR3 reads TGCGCCAGCAGCTTGGACAACTATGGCTACACCTTC.

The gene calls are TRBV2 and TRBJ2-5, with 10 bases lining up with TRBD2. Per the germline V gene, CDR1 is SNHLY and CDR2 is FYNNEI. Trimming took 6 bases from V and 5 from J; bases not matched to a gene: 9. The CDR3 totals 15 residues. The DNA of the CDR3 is TGTGCCAGCAGCTTCAGCGGGGGGGCCAGGGAGACCCAGTACTTC. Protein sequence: CASSFSGGARETQYF. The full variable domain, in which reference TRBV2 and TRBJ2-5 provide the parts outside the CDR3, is EPEVTQTPSHQVTQMGQEVILRCVPISNHLYFYWYRQILGQKVEFLVSFYNNEISEKSEIFDDQFSVERPDGSNFTLKIRSTKLEDSAMYFCASSFSGGARETQYFGPGTRLLVL.

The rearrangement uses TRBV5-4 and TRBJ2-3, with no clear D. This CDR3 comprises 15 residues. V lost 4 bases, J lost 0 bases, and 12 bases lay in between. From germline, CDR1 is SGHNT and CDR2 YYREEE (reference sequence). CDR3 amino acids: CASSLNDLSTDTQYF. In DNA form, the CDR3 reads TGTGCCAGCAGCCTGAATGACTTGAGCACAGATACGCAGTATTTT. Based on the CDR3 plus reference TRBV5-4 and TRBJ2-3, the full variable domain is ETGVTQSPTHLIKTRGQQVTLRCSSQSGHNTVSWYQQALGQGPQFIFQYYREEENGRGNFPPRFSGLQFPNYSSELNVNALELDDSALYLCASSLNDLSTDTQYFGPGTRLTVL.

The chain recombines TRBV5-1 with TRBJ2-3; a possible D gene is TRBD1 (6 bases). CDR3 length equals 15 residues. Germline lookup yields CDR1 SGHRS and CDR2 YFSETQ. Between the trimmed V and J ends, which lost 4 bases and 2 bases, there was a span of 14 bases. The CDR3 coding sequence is TGCGCCAGCAGCCAGGGACACGCAAACACAGATACGCAGTATTTT. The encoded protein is CASSQGHANTDTQYF.

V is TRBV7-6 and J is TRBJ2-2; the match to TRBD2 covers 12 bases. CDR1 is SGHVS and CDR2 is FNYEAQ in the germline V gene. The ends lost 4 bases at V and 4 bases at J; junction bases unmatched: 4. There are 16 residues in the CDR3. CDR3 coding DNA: TGTGCCAGCAGCTCTAGCGGGGGGGCGATCACCGGGGAGCTGTTTTTT. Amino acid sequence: CASSSSGGAITGELFF.

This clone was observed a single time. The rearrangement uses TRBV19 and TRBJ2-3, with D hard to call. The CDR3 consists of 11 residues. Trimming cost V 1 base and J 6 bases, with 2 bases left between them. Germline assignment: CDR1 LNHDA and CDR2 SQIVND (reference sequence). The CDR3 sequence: CASSIGDTQYF. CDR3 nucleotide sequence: TGTGCCAGTAGTATAGGGGATACGCAGTATTTT.

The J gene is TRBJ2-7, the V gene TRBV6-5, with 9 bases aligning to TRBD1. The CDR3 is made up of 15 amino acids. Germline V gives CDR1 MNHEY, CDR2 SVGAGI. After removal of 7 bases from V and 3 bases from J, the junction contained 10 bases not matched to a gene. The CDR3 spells CASTRGGTGIYEQYF. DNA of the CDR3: TGTGCCAGCACCAGAGGTGGGACAGGGATCTACGAGCAGTACTTC.

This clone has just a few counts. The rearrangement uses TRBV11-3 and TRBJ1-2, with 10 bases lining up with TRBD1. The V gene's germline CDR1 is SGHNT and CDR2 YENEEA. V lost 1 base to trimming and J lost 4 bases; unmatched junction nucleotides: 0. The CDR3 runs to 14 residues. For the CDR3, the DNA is TGTGCCAGCAGCTTAGGGACAGGGGGCTATGGCTACACCTTC. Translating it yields CASSLGTGGYGYTF. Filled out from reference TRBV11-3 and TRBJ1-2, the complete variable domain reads EAGVVQSPRYKIIEKKQPVAFWCNPISGHNTLYWYLQNLGQGPELLIRYENEEAVDDSQLPKDRFSAERLKGVDSTLKIQPAELGDSAVYLCASSLGTGGYGYTFGSGTRLTVV.

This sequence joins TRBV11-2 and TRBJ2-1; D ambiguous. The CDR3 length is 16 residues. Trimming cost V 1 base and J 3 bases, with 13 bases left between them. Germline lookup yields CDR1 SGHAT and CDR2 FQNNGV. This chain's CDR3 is CASSLVKGPRYNEQFF. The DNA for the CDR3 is TGTGCCAGCAGCTTAGTCAAGGGCCCACGCTACAATGAGCAGTTCTTC.

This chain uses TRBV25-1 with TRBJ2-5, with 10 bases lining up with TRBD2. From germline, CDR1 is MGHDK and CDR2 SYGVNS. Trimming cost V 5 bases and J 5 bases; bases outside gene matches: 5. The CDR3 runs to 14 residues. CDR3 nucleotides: TGTGCCAGCAGTAGCAGCGGGAGGGGGGAGACCCAGTACTTC. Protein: CASSSSGRGETQYF.

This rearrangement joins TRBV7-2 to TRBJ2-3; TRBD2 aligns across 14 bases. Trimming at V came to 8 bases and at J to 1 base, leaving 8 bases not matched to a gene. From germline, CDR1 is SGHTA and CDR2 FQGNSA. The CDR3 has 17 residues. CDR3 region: CASALPGLAGGTDTQYF. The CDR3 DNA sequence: TGTGCCAGCGCTCTACCGGGACTAGCGGGGGGCACAGATACGCAGTATTTT.

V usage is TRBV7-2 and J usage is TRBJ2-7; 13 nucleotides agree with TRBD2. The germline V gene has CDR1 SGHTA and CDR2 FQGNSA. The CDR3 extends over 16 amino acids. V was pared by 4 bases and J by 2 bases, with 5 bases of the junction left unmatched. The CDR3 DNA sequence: TGTGCCAGCAGCTCACCGGGACTAGCGGGGACCTACGAGCAGTACTTC. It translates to CASSSPGLAGTYEQYF.

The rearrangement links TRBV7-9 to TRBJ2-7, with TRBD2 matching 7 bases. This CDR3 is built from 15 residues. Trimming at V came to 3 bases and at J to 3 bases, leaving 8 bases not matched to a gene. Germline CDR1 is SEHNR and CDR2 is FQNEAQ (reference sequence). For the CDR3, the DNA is TGTGCCAGCAGCTTGCTAGCGGCCCCTAGCTACGAGCAGTACTTC. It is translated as CASSLLAAPSYEQYF.

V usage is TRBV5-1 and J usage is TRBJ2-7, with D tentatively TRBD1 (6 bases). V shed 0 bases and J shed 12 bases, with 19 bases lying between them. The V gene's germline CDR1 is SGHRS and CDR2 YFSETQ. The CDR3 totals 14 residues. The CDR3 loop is CASSLELSGDYLYF. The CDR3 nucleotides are TGCGCCAGCAGCTTGGAACTCTCAGGGGATTATCTGTACTTC.

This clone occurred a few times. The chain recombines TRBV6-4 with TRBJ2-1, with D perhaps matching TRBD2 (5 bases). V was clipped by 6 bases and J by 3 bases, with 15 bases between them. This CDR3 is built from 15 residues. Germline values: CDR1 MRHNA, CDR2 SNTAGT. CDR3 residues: CASSYPDWHYNEQFF. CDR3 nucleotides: TGTGCCAGCAGCTACCCGGACTGGCACTACAATGAGCAGTTCTTC.

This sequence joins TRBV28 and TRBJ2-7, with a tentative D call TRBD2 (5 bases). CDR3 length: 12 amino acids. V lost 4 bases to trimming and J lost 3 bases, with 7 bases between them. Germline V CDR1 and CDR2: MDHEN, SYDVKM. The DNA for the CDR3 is TGTGCCAGCAGTTCGGGGTACTACGAGCAGTACTTC. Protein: CASSSGYYEQYF.

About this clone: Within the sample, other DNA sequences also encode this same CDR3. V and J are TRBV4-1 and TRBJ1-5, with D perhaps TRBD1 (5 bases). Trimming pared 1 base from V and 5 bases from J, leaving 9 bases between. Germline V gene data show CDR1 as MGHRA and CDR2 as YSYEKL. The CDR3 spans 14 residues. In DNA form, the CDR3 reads TGCGCCAGCAGCCAAGGTGGGGGTTATCAGCCCCAGCATTTT. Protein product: CASSQGGGYQPQHF.

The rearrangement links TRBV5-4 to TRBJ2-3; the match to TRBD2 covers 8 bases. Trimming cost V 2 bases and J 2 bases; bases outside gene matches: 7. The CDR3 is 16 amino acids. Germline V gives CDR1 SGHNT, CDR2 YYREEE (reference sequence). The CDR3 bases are TGTGCCAGCAGCTTCCGGACTAGCTCCTACACAGATACGCAGTATTTT. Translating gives CASSFRTSSYTDTQYF.

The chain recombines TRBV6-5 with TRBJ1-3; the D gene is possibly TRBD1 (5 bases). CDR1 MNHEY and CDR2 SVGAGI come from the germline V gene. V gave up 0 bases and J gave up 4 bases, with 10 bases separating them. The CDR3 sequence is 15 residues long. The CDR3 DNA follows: TGTGCCAGCAGTTACTCGCCAGGGTCGGGAAACACCATATATTTT. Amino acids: CASSYSPGSGNTIYF.

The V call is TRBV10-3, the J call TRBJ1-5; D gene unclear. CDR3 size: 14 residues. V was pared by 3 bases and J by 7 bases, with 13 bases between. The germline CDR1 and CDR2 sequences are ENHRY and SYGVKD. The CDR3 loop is CAISEYGVGQPQHF. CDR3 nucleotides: TGTGCCATCAGTGAATACGGGGTAGGACAGCCCCAGCATTTT.

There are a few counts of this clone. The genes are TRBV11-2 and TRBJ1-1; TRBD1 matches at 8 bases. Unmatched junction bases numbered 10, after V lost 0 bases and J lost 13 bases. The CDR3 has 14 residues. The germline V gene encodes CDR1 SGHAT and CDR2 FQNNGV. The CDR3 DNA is TGTGCCAGCAGCTTAGATCGGCCCCCGGGACAGGTTTTCTTT. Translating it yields CASSLDRPPGQVFF.

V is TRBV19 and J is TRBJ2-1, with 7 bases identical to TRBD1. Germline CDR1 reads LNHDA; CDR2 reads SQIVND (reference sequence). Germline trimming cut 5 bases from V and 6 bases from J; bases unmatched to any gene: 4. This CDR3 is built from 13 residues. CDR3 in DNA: TGTGCCAGTAGTGTGACAGGGTCCAATGAGCAGTTCTTC. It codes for CASSVTGSNEQFF. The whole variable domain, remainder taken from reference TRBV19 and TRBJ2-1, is DGGITQSPKYLFRKEGQNVTLSCEQNLNHDAMYWYRQDPGQGLRLIYYSQIVNDFQKGDIAEGYSVSREKKESFPLTVTSAQKNPTAFYLCASSVTGSNEQFFGPGTRLTVL.

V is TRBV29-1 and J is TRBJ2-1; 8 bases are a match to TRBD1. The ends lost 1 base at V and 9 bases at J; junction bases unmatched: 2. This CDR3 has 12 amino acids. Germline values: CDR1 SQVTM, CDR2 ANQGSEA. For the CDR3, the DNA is TGCAGCGTTGAAGGGACAGGGTTTGAGCAGTTCTTC. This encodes CSVEGTGFEQFF.

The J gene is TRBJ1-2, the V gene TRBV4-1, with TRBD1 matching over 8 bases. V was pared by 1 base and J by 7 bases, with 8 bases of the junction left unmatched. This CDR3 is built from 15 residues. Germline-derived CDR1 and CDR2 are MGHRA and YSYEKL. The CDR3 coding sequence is TGCGCCAGCAGCCAAGGGCAGGGGGCTTTTCTTGGCTACACCTTC. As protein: CASSQGQGAFLGYTF.

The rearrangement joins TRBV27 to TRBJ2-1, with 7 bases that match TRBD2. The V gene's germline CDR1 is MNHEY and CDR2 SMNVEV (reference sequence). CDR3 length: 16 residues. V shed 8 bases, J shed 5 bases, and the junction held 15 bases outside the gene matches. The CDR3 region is CASPSKREGRDNEQFF. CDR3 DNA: TGTGCCAGCCCGTCCAAGCGGGAAGGGCGGGACAATGAGCAGTTCTTC.

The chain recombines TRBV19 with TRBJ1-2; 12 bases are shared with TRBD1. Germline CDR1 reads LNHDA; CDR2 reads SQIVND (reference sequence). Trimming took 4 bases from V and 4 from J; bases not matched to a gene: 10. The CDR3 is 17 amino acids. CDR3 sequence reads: CASSTPGDRGRSYGYTF. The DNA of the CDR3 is TGTGCCAGTAGTACTCCAGGGGACAGGGGGCGAAGCTATGGCTACACCTTC.